This is a list of T cell receptor beta chains from one sample in a study of blood T cell repertoires in COVID-19. Clones were sequenced by immunoSEQ multiplex PCR, and TCRdb holds only the in-frame ones, with some missing. The sample consists of about 190,000 clones, around 90% of them appearing once. Specimen: peripheral blood. The receptor source for this set is a man in his fifties with acute or convalescent COVID-19. Each CDR3 is given with its conserved first and last residue. D genes are given only for firm matches. A clone size is listed for some rows: how often the clone was seen (once, few, many), or a class if it is expanded.

V	D	size	J	CDR3	DNA
TRBV4-2	TRBD2	-	TRBJ2-7	CASSHDTSGSAYEQYF	TGTGCCAGCAGCCATGATACTAGCGGGAGCGCCTACGAGCAGTACTTC
TRBV7-8	-	-	TRBJ1-3	CASSLTRTAYSGNTIYF	TGTGCCAGCAGCTTAACCCGGACAGCTTACTCTGGAAACACCATATATTTT
TRBV7-9	-	once	TRBJ2-5	CASSLGVYGSQETQYF	TGTGCCAGCAGCTTAGGGGTTTACGGGTCCCAAGAGACCCAGTACTTC
TRBV5-1	TRBD2	-	TRBJ2-5	CASSLLAGGGGQETQYF	TGCGCCAGCAGCTTGTTGGCTGGCGGGGGAGGCCAAGAGACCCAGTACTTC
TRBV24-1	-	-	TRBJ2-1	CATSDWTDREVSSYNEQFF	TGTGCCACCAGTGATTGGACCGACAGGGAGGTCAGTTCCTACAATGAGCAGTTCTTC
TRBV29-1	TRBD2	once	TRBJ2-3	CSVLGRGLAGGRSTDTQYF	TGCAGCGTTTTAGGGAGGGGACTAGCGGGAGGGAGGAGCACAGATACGCAGTATTTT
TRBV6-4	-	-	TRBJ2-3	CASSEGPEGDTQYF	TGTGCCAGCAGTGAAGGTCCCGAGGGCGATACGCAGTATTTT
TRBV29-1	-	-	TRBJ1-4	CSAVRGNNEKLFF	TGCAGCGCCGTGAGAGGGAATAATGAAAAACTGTTTTTT
TRBV3-1/TRBV3-2	-	once	TRBJ2-1	CASSQDTSSYNEQFF	TGTGCCAGCAGCCAAGATACTAGCTCCTACAATGAGCAGTTCTTC
TRBV2	-	-	TRBJ2-6	CANRPGLSSGANVLTF	TGTGCCAATCGCCCTGGACTATCTTCTGGGGCCAACGTCCTGACTTTC
TRBV9	TRBD1	-	TRBJ2-1	CASSVVGTGGMGNEQFF	TGTGCCAGCAGCGTAGTGGGGACAGGGGGAATGGGAAATGAGCAGTTCTTC
TRBV2	TRBD2	-	TRBJ2-1	CASGATSGTHNEQFF	TGTGCCAGCGGAGCGACTAGCGGGACCCACAATGAGCAGTTCTTC
TRBV4-1	-	-	TRBJ1-1	CASSQPSTGMNTEAFF	TGCGCCAGCAGCCAGCCCAGTACAGGGATGAACACTGAAGCTTTCTTT
TRBV12-3/TRBV12-4	-	-	TRBJ1-1	CASSSGEYTEAFF	TGTGCCAGCAGCTCAGGGGAGTACACTGAAGCTTTCTTT
TRBV28	TRBD1	few	TRBJ1-2	CASSPGTGAQGYTF	TGTGCCAGCAGCCCCGGGACAGGGGCGCAGGGCTACACCTTC
TRBV2	TRBD1	-	TRBJ1-2	CASSEEGQGYGYTF	TGTGCCAGCAGTGAAGAAGGACAGGGGTATGGCTACACCTTC
TRBV19	-	-	TRBJ2-1	CASKKGDVDGNEQFF	TGTGCCAGTAAGAAGGGAGACGTCGATGGCAATGAGCAGTTCTTC
TRBV5-1	-	-	TRBJ1-3	CASSFDGGLAFSGNTMYF	TGCGCCAGCAGCTTTGACGGGGGGCTAGCCTTCTCTGGAAACACCATGTATTTT
TRBV28	-	-	TRBJ2-2	CASSFLYHTGELFF	TGTGCCAGCAGTTTTCTGTATCACACCGGGGAGCTGTTTTTT
TRBV9	-	-	TRBJ1-2	CASSVATGLSYGYTF	TGTGCCAGCAGCGTAGCTACCGGACTTAGCTATGGCTACACCTTC
TRBV10-3	TRBD1	-	TRBJ2-2	CAISEGGGTGELFF	TGTGCCATCAGTGAAGGGGGCGGCACCGGGGAGCTGTTTTTT
TRBV6-5	-	once	TRBJ1-5	CASSSLGQGNQPQHF	TGTGCCAGCAGTTCCCTGGGGCAGGGCAATCAGCCCCAGCATTTT
TRBV18	TRBD1	once	TRBJ2-1	CASSQGQGSNNEQFF	TGTGCCAGCTCTCAGGGACAGGGATCGAACAATGAGCAGTTCTTC
TRBV4-1	TRBD1	-	TRBJ1-4	CASSQAGGDQEKLFF	TGCGCCAGCAGCCAGGCAGGGGGCGATCAAGAAAAACTGTTTTTT
TRBV9	TRBD1	-	TRBJ1-3	CASSAGQFSGNTIYF	TGTGCCAGCAGCGCGGGACAGTTCTCTGGAAACACCATATATTTT
TRBV28	TRBD1	-	TRBJ1-5	CASSSRAFPPRTGNQPQHF	TGTGCCAGCAGTTCTCGCGCTTTTCCCCCGAGGACAGGTAATCAGCCCCAGCATTTT